The 4 T cell receptor beta chains listed next were all sequenced from one sample in a study of blood T cell repertoires in COVID-19. Measured with immunoSEQ multiplex PCR; TCRdb has only the in-frame clones, and not every one. The table has 200,000 to 300,000 clones, about 87% seen once. Sequencing was performed on peripheral blood. These TCRs come from a human donor in a cohort sampled during active COVID-19.

The genes are TRBV15 and TRBJ2-3, with TRBD2 matching over 12 bases. V dropped 3 bases and J dropped 7; count of bases not matched to a gene: 20. Germline assignment: CDR1 LNHNV and CDR2 YYDKDF (reference sequence). This CDR3 is 20 amino acids long. Written as DNA, the CDR3 is TGTGCCACCAGCAGCCGGGACGTCGGGACTAGCGGGTCGGGCAGGAATACGCAGTATTTT. This gives the protein CATSSRDVGTSGSGRNTQYF.

This clone was recorded once. The chain couples TRBV10-3 to TRBJ2-2, with D perhaps TRBD1 (6 bases). Germline CDR1 reads ENHRY; CDR2 reads SYGVKD. The CDR3 loop spans 14 amino acids. The V gene lost 7 bases and the J gene lost 7 bases, with 16 bases spanning the gap. The CDR3 protein is CAINSRQANGELFF. The DNA for the CDR3 is TGTGCCATCAATTCTAGACAGGCTAACGGGGAGCTGTTTTTT.

This clone was seen once. The rearrangement links TRBV21-1 to TRBJ2-1; the table's D call of TRBD1 was not tested on the DNA. TRBV21-1 corresponds to a pseudogene. There are 17 residues in the CDR3. CDR3 region: CASSNWTGGTSYNEQFF. CDR3 nucleotides: TGTGCCAGCAGCAATTGGACAGGGGGGACCTCCTACAATGAGCAGTTCTTC.

The chain combines TRBV9 with TRBJ2-1; 12 bases align to TRBD2. The trim removed 3 bases at V and 8 bases at J, leaving 9 bases unmatched. CDR1 is SGDLS and CDR2 is YYNGEE in the germline V gene. This CDR3 region has 16 residues. The CDR3 region has the DNA TGTGCCAGCAGCGCGAGGACTAGCGGGGTTAAGGATGAGCAGTTCTTC. As protein: CASSARTSGVKDEQFF.